This T cell receptor (beta chain) originates from a study of blood T cell repertoires in COVID-19. Assay: immunoSEQ multiplex PCR; the TCRdb copy retains only in-frame clones and omits some. The data contain about 140,000 clones, about 83% of them singletons. This CDR3 has 16 residues. Germline V lookup: CDR1 SGHVS, CDR2 FQNEAQ. The ends were cut back, 4 bases at V and 4 bases at J, with 19 bases in the middle. The J gene is TRBJ1-2, the V gene TRBV7-8, with D possibly matching TRBD1 (6 bases). This receptor was taken from a man aged 50 to 59 with acute or convalescent COVID-19. The sequenced sample was peripheral blood. In DNA, the CDR3 is TGTGCCAGCAGCTCACATACCGGGACACCAGGCTATGGCTACACCTTC. This encodes CASSSHTGTPGYGYTF.